These 14 T cell receptor beta chains were all obtained from the same sample, sequenced in a study of vaccination effects on CD4 cells after COVID-19. Cells that had been cultured for 10 days were the source of isolated CD4+ T cells. Each participant was administered two doses of either the BNT162b2 or the mRNA-1273 vaccine. Their antigens remain unidentified. Clones were sequenced by immunoSEQ multiplex PCR, and TCRdb holds only the in-frame ones, with some missing. The sample records under 70,000 clones, 74% being singletons. Sample: CD4+ T cells from PBMCs cultured without peptide, taken after COVID-19 vaccination. The receptors derive from a human donor who received a COVID-19 vaccine.

The chain employs TRBV28 and TRBJ1-5; TRBD1 matches at 7 bases. Germline trimming cut 3 bases from V and 6 bases from J; bases unmatched to any gene: 5. There are 14 residues in the CDR3. Germline CDR1 is MDHEN and CDR2 is SYDVKM. This CDR3 is CASSLTGWAQPQHF. For the CDR3, the DNA is TGTGCCAGCAGTTTGACAGGGTGGGCTCAGCCCCAGCATTTT.

The chain joins TRBV6-5 to TRBJ2-5; 8 bases match TRBD1. Germline CDR1 reads MNHEY; CDR2 reads SVGAGI. The V segment lost 5 bases and the J segment 5 bases; nucleotides outside the gene matches: 4. The CDR3 totals 13 residues. The CDR3 loop reads CASSPGGWETQYF. For the CDR3, the DNA is TGTGCCAGCAGTCCAGGGGGCTGGGAGACCCAGTACTTC.

The chain carries TRBV5-8 and TRBJ2-4; D possibly matches TRBD1 or TRBD2 (6 bases each). Germline CDR1 reads SGHTS; CDR2 reads YDEGEE. With 7 bases removed from V and 8 bases from J, the gap between germline ends came to 31 bases. The CDR3 totals 18 residues. The CDR3 loop is CASPVSVVSQGRSDIQYF. The CDR3 DNA follows: TGTGCCAGCCCGGTATCTGTAGTGAGTCAGGGGAGGTCGGACATTCAGTACTTC.

The V call is TRBV2, the J call TRBJ2-3; TRBD2 is a possible D gene (6 bases). This CDR3 spans 14 amino acids. Germline V gene sequence: CDR1 SNHLY, CDR2 FYNNEI. Trimming shortened V by 4 bases and J by 4 bases, and 12 bases separated the two germline ends. This chain's CDR3 is CASSAGGASDTQYF. In nucleotides, the CDR3 is TGTGCCAGCAGTGCGGGCGGGGCATCAGATACGCAGTATTTT.

V gene TRBV6-1 combines with J gene TRBJ2-7; TRBD1 matches 7 bases. The CDR3 loop spans 13 amino acids. The V segment lost 3 bases and the J segment 3 bases; nucleotides outside the gene matches: 2. Germline V gene sequence: CDR1 MNHNS, CDR2 SASEGT. Here the CDR3 DNA reads TGTGCCAGCAGTGAGGGACAGCTCTACGAGCAGTACGTC. Translating it yields CASSEGQLYEQYV.

This chain's CDR3 is CASSQDPSGEILRRQYF. The CDR3 region has the DNA TGTGCCAGCAGCCAAGACCCTAGCGGGGAGATCCTCCGGCGCCAGTACTTC. V usage is TRBV3-1 (or the pseudogene TRBV3-2) and J usage is TRBJ2-5; TRBD2 agrees at 9 bases. CDR1 LGHDT and CDR2 YNNKEL come from the germline V gene (reference sequence). The CDR3 totals 17 residues. V shed 0 bases and J 10 bases; nucleotides not matched to a gene: 15.

The chain carries TRBV28 and TRBJ1-4; D ambiguous. Germline V CDR1 and CDR2: MDHEN, SYDVKM. V lost 2 bases and J lost 5, with 12 bases in between. The CDR3 is made up of 15 amino acids. The CDR3 DNA sequence: TGTGCCAGCAGTTTAGGAGGGAGGAGGAATGAAAAACTGTTTTTT. Its protein is CASSLGGRRNEKLFF.

The CDR3 loop reads CASSLSGREWYGYTF. CDR3 bases: TGTGCCAGCAGTTTATCTGGCAGGGAGTGGTATGGCTACACCTTC. V usage is TRBV27 and J usage is TRBJ1-2; a weak D match, TRBD1 (5 bases). V was pared by 0 bases and J by 5 bases, with 13 bases between. Germline loops: CDR1 MNHEY, CDR2 SMNVEV (reference sequence). This CDR3 comprises 15 residues.

The J gene is TRBJ1-2, the V gene TRBV24-1; possible D gene TRBD1, 6 bases. The CDR3 has 14 amino acids. Germline CDR1 KGHDR, CDR2 SFDVKD. The V gene lost 3 bases and the J gene lost 5 bases, with 12 bases spanning the gap. In DNA, the CDR3 is TGTGCCACCAGTGATACCGGGACACCATATGGCTACACCTTC. Its protein product is CATSDTGTPYGYTF.

This clone turned up a few times. The J gene is TRBJ2-5, the V gene TRBV5-6, with D perhaps TRBD1 (5 bases). Germline V gene sequence: CDR1 SGHDT, CDR2 YYEEEE. This CDR3 spans 14 amino acids. V lost 1 base and J 4 bases, leaving 11 bases between the germline ends. As DNA, the CDR3 is TGTGCCAGCAGCTTGTATACAGGCCGAGAGACCCAGTACTTC. Protein product: CASSLYTGRETQYF.

This clone has a handful of counts. V usage is TRBV19 and J usage is TRBJ2-3; D might be TRBD1 (6 bases). This CDR3 is 15 amino acids long. Between the trimmed V and J ends, which lost 2 bases and 5 bases, there was a span of 14 bases. CDR1 LNHDA and CDR2 SQIVND come from the germline V gene (reference sequence). The CDR3 bases are TGTGCCAGTAGTATAAACCCACAGGGAGTAGATACGCAGTATTTT. Its translation is CASSINPQGVDTQYF.

The V and J genes are TRBV11-2 and TRBJ1-3; possibly TRBD1 for D (5 bases). Trimming stripped 3 bases from V and 0 bases from J, with 15 bases between. The germline CDR1 and CDR2 sequences are SGHAT and FQNNGV. The CDR3 totals 17 residues. CDR3 region: CASSFGDVRLSGNTIYF. The CDR3 DNA follows: TGTGCCAGCAGCTTTGGGGACGTTCGCCTCTCTGGAAACACCATATATTTT.

This chain uses TRBV20-1 with TRBJ1-1; D remains ambiguous. V was cut by 5 bases and J by 3 bases, with 7 bases left in between. This CDR3 is built from 11 residues. Per germline, CDR1 DFQATT and CDR2 SNEGSKA (reference sequence). The CDR3 DNA follows: TGCAGTGCTCCAGAGTACACTGAAGCTTTCTTT. This gives the protein CSAPEYTEAFF.

The chain employs TRBV5-6 and TRBJ2-2, with D unclear. Looked up from germline, CDR1 is SGHDT and CDR2 is YYEEEE. The CDR3 length is 17 residues. Trimming pared 2 bases from V and 0 bases from J, leaving 14 bases between. The CDR3 here is CASSFATTGPNTGELFF. Here the CDR3 DNA reads TGTGCCAGCAGCTTCGCTACAACGGGTCCGAACACCGGGGAGCTGTTTTTT.